These T cell receptor beta chains were read from a single sample in a study of blood T cell repertoires in COVID-19. Method: immunoSEQ multiplex PCR; TCRdb's copy keeps in-frame clones and lacks some. The data hold 200,000 to 250,000 clones, with about 90% observed a single time. The sequencing sample was made of peripheral blood. The receptor set was obtained from a man aged 18 to 30 with active or convalescent COVID-19. CDR3s include the opening cysteine and the closing phenylalanine or tryptophan. A D gene is named only where the DNA matches it firmly. Rows give clone size only sometimes, using once, few, many, or a class for an expanded clone.

j_call d_call v_call clone_size cdr3_nt cdr3_aa
TRBJ1-1 TRBD1 TRBV15 . TGTGCCACCAGCAGAGAATTCCCGGGACAGGGGAACACTGAAGCTTTCTTT CATSREFPGQGNTEAFF
TRBJ1-2 TRBD1 TRBV19 . TGTGCCAGTTACAGGGGCAGCTATGGCTACACCTTC CASYRGSYGYTF
TRBJ1-5 . TRBV28 . TGTGCCAGCAGTTCGGGAGGAGGAGGCAATCAGCCCCAGCATTTT CASSSGGGGNQPQHF
TRBJ2-7 TRBD1 TRBV7-2 . TGTGCCAGCAGCCGGGACAGGGGATACGAGCAGTACTTC CASSRDRGYEQYF
TRBJ1-1 TRBD1 TRBV6-1 . TGTGCCAGCAGTGATCAGGGGGCAGGTGACACTGAAGCTTTCTTT CASSDQGAGDTEAFF
TRBJ2-1 . TRBV2 . TGTGCCAGCAGTTATGACAAACTCTCCTACAATGAGCAGTTCTTC CASSYDKLSYNEQFF
TRBJ1-4 . TRBV27 . TGTGCCAGCAGTCTATCCCGACGGGGGAATGAAAAACTGTTTTTT CASSLSRRGNEKLFF
TRBJ1-1 . TRBV7-3 . TGTGCCAGCAGCTCCAGGGGACCGGACACTGAAGCTTTCTTT CASSSRGPDTEAFF
TRBJ1-2 TRBD1 TRBV3-1/TRBV3-2 . TGTGCCAGCAGCCAAGGCCTGGGGACAGGGTATGGCTACACCTTC CASSQGLGTGYGYTF
TRBJ2-1 TRBD2 TRBV15 . TGTGCCACCAGCCCAAGCCAGGGACAGAGGGGACTAGCGGGTGTATACAATGAGCAGTTCTTC CATSPSQGQRGLAGVYNEQFF
TRBJ1-4 TRBD1 TRBV9 once TGTGCCAGCAGCCCCCGGACAGGGAACTCTAATGAAAAACTGTTTTTT CASSPRTGNSNEKLFF
TRBJ1-1 . TRBV2 . TGTGCCAGCAGTGAAATAGCGTTGAACACTGAAGCTTTCTTT CASSEIALNTEAFF
TRBJ2-7 . TRBV10-3 . TGTGCCATCCCATCAGGCGGGATCTACGAGCAGTACTTC CAIPSGGIYEQYF
TRBJ1-1 . TRBV5-1 . TGCGCCAGCAGCTTGAACGGCGGCGGCACTGAAGCTTTCTTT CASSLNGGGTEAFF
TRBJ2-5 . TRBV5-4 few TGTGCCAGCAGCGGTGCCACACAAGAGACCCAGTACTTC CASSGATQETQYF
TRBJ2-3 TRBD2 TRBV5-1 . TGCGCCAGCATACTAGCGGGGGAGCCCACAGATACGCAGTATTTT CASILAGEPTDTQYF
TRBJ2-2 . TRBV14 . TGTGCCAGCAGCCAAGATGGGGCAGGGCACACCGGGGAGCTGTTTTTT CASSQDGAGHTGELFF
TRBJ2-1 TRBD2 TRBV14 . TGTGCCAGCAGCCAAGATCCTACTCGGGTGTTAGCGGGAGGGCCCAATGAGCAGTTCTTC CASSQDPTRVLAGGPNEQFF
TRBJ2-1 TRBD2 TRBV3-1/TRBV3-2 once TGTGCCAGCAGCCAAGTAAGCAGCGGGACGGGGAGCTCCTACAATGAGCAGTTCTTC CASSQVSSGTGSSYNEQFF
TRBJ1-2 TRBD1 TRBV5-6 . TGTGCCAGCAGCTCGACAGGGGATGGCTATGGCTACACCTTC CASSSTGDGYGYTF
TRBJ2-1 . TRBV7-9 . TGTGCCAGCAGCCCATCCCAGGCACCCTACAATGAGCAGTTCTTC CASSPSQAPYNEQFF
TRBJ1-1 . TRBV6-5 . TGTGCCAGCACGAGTTCTGGGAACACTGAAGCTTTCTTT CASTSSGNTEAFF
TRBJ1-3 . TRBV6-2/TRBV6-3 few TGTGCCAGCAGTTTTGCAATCGGACAGTCAAGCTCTGGAAACACCATATATTTT CASSFAIGQSSSGNTIYF
TRBJ2-7 . TRBV27 . TGTGCCAGCAGTTCCACCCGGACAGCGGATTCCTACGAGCAGTACTTC CASSSTRTADSYEQYF
TRBJ2-4 . TRBV14 . TGTGCCAGCAGCGGTGGGAGGTTTGCCAAAAACATTCAGTACTTC CASSGGRFAKNIQYF
TRBJ2-2 TRBD2 TRBV3-1/TRBV3-2 once TGTGCCAGCAGCCTGGGACTAGCGGGATTCGGGGAGCTGTTTTTT CASSLGLAGFGELFF
TRBJ1-6 . TRBV10-3 . TGTGCCATCAGTGAGCTCGAGGGGGCACCCCTCCACTTT CAISELEGAPLHF
TRBJ1-5 . TRBV18 . TGTGCCAGCTCACCAATACCAGGGGTTGGTCAGCCCCAGCATTTT CASSPIPGVGQPQHF
TRBJ1-1 . TRBV30 . TGTGCCGGCTCGGACAGCCTGAACACTGAAGCTTTCTTT CAGSDSLNTEAFF
TRBJ1-1 . TRBV6-5 . TGTGCCAGCAGCCCCTCGACAGGAATGAACACTGAAGCTTTCTTT CASSPSTGMNTEAFF
TRBJ2-2 TRBD2 TRBV19 . TGTGCCAGTAGTATTCACGGACTAGCGGGGGGCCAGAACACCGGGGAGCTGTTTTTT CASSIHGLAGGQNTGELFF
TRBJ2-7 TRBD1 TRBV15 . TGTGCCACCAGCAGAGATGGACAGGGGTACGAGCAGTACTTC CATSRDGQGYEQYF
TRBJ2-7 . TRBV12-2 few TGTGCAAGTCGCGCGACCGGGACTAGCGGCACCTACGAGCAGTACTTC CASRATGTSGTYEQYF
TRBJ2-1 . TRBV5-6 . TGTGCCAGCAGTTTGACTCCGGGACACCTTTACAATGAGCAGTTCTTC CASSLTPGHLYNEQFF
TRBJ1-1 . TRBV27 few TGTGCCAGCAGTTTCCAGGCCCACACTGAAGCTTTCTTT CASSFQAHTEAFF
TRBJ1-5 TRBD1 TRBV10-3 once TGTGCCATCAGTGAGTCGGGACAGGTTCAGCCCCAGCATTTT CAISESGQVQPQHF
TRBJ2-1 TRBD2 TRBV6-5 . TGTGCCAGCAGTTACTTAGGGCTAGCGGACAATGAGCAGTTCTTC CASSYLGLADNEQFF
TRBJ2-2 . TRBV12-5 . TGTGCTAGTGTGGGCGCGCCCGGGGAGCTGTTTTTT CASVGAPGELFF
TRBJ1-1 . TRBV5-6 . TGTGCCAGCAGCTTCAGTAACACTGAAGCTTTCTTT CASSFSNTEAFF
TRBJ1-4 . TRBV4-3 . TGCGCCAGCAGCCAAGATCCGCGAACTACAACTAATGAAAAACTGTTTTTT CASSQDPRTTTNEKLFF
TRBJ1-1 . TRBV9 . TGTGCCAGCAGTCGGACGGGGGGCATGAACACTGAAGCTTTCTTT CASSRTGGMNTEAFF
TRBJ1-1 . TRBV7-2 . TGTGCCAGCAGCTTAGTCCAGGGAGGGTACACTGAAGCTTTCTTT CASSLVQGGYTEAFF
TRBJ2-1 . TRBV7-3 once TGTGCCAGCAGACGAGGTAGCGGCGACAATGAGCAGTTCTTC CASRRGSGDNEQFF
TRBJ2-5 . TRBV11-3 . TGTGCCAGCAGCCCCGGGGGTCCACAAGAGACCCAGTACTTC CASSPGGPQETQYF
TRBJ2-2 TRBD2 TRBV6-5 . TGTGCCAGCAGTTACTCTAGCGGGGAAACGCCCGGGGAGCTGTTTTTT CASSYSSGETPGELFF
TRBJ2-3 TRBD2 TRBV7-3 . TGTGCCAGCAGCGCCACGGGCGGGGGGAGGGAGTACGGCACAGATACGCAGTATTTT CASSATGGGREYGTDTQYF
TRBJ1-2 . TRBV15 . TGTGCCACCAGCAGAGATCTGAAGGGCAGGGGAAAAGCTGACTATGGCTACACCTTC CATSRDLKGRGKADYGYTF